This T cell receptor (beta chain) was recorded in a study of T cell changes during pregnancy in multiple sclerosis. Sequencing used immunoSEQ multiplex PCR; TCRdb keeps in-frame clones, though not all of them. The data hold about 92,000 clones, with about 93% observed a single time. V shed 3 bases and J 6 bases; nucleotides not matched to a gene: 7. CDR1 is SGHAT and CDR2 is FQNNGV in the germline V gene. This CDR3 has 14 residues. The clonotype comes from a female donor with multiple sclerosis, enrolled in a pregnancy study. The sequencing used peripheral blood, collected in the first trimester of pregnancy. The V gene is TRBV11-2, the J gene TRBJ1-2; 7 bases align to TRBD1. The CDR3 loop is CASSFDREKNGYTF. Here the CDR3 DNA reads TGTGCCAGCAGCTTTGACAGGGAAAAAAATGGCTACACCTTC.